This T cell receptor beta chain was recovered during a study of blood T cell repertoires in COVID-19. The sample holds one count of this clone. Using immunoSEQ multiplex PCR, the repertoire was profiled, and TCRdb retains in-frame clones only, with some absent. The sample records 100,000 to 120,000 clones, about four fifths being singletons. Germline lookup yields CDR1 SGDLS and CDR2 YYNGEE. The length of the CDR3 is 17 residues. The junction had 10 bases not matched to a gene; V was cut back by 3 bases and J by 4 bases. The TCR sequence derives from a woman aged 55 to 70 with acute or convalescent COVID-19. The specimen sequenced was peripheral blood. The chain joins TRBV9 to TRBJ2-6; TRBD1 matches at 7 bases. The CDR3 DNA sequence: TGTGCCAGCAGCGCCTCGACAGGGTACTCCGGGGCCAACGTCCTGACTTTC. Translated: CASSASTGYSGANVLTF.